This TCR beta chain was documented in a study of control samples from healthy donors and cancer patients (dated by TCRdb to about 2020). At the junction V is shortened by 3 bases and J by 9 bases, with 12 bases in between. CDR1 and CDR2 are drawn from the germline V gene (reference sequence): MNHEY, SMNVEV. The CDR3, from cysteine to phenylalanine, totals 14 residues. Solely the CDR3 DNA is kept, with 42 bases framed from the first base. The method behind the library was the immunoSEQ multiplex PCR assay. TCRdb re-hosts the immuneACCESS table, in-frame sequences only. Its copies lack some clones; in the studies checked, an unresolved V gene accounts for under half of them, and the cause for the rest is not known. In this sample the table shows 250,000 to 300,000 clones, roughly four fifths of which occur a single time. 10% to 15% of the sample rests with the top ten. Concerning this clone: Its antigen is still unknown. Base quality data are lacking; no much larger clone is found one base away.

This clonotype was sampled from a woman aged 55-69 years with lung cancer. Input material: PBMCs. Recombination connected TRBV27 to TRBJ1-6; a tentative D match to TRBD1 spans 6 bases. Here the CDR3 is given as CASSLGAPGSPLHF. The nucleotide sequence is TGTGCCAGCAGTTTGGGGGCCCCGGGTTCACCCCTCCACTTT.